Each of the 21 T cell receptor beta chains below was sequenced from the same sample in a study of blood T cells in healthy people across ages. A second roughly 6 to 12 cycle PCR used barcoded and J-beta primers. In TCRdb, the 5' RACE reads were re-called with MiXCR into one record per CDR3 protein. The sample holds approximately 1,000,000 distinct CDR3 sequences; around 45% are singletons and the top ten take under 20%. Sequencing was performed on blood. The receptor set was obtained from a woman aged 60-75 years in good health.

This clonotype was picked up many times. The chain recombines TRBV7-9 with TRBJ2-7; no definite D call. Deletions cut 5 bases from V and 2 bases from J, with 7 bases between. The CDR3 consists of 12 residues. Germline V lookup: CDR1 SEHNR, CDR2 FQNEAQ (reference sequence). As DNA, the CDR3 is TGTGCCAGCAGCCGCCAGGCCTACGAGCAGTACTTC. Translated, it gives CASSRQAYEQYF.

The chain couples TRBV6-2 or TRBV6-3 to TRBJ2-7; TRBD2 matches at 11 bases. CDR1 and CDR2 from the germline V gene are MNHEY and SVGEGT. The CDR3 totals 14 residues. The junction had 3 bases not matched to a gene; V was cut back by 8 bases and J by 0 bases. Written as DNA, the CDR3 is TGTGCCAGCCGACTAGCGGGGATCTCCTACGAGCAGTACTTC. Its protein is CASRLAGISYEQYF.

CDR3 in amino acids: CSARNRGGVREQYF. The CDR3 region has the DNA TGCAGTGCTAGAAACCGGGGGGGAGTTCGGGAGCAGTACTTC. The V gene is TRBV20-1, the J gene TRBJ2-7; 8 nucleotides match TRBD2. The germline V gene has CDR1 DFQATT and CDR2 SNEGSKA (reference sequence). The CDR3 loop spans 14 amino acids. The V and J ends lost 2 bases and 7 bases, in that order; junction bases with no gene match: 10.

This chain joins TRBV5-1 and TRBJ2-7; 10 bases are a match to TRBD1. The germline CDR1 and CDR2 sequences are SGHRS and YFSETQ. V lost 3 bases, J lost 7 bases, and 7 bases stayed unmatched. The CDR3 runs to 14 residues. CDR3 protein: CASSYGTGDGEQYF. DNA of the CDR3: TGCGCCAGCAGCTATGGGACAGGGGACGGGGAGCAGTACTTC.

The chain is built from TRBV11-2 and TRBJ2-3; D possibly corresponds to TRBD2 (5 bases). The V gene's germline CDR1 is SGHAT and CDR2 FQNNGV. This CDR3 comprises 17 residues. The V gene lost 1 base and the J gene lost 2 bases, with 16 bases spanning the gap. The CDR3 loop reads CASSLGSGNLATDTQYF. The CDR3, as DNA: TGTGCCAGCAGCTTAGGCTCTGGGAACCTAGCCACAGATACGCAGTATTTT.

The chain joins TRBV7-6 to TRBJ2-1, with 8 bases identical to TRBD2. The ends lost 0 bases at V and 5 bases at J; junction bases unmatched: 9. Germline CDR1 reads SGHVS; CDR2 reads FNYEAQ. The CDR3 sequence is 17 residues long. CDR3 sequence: CASSLAVAGSSHNEQFF. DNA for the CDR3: TGTGCCAGCAGCTTAGCGGTAGCGGGATCGTCCCACAATGAGCAGTTCTTC. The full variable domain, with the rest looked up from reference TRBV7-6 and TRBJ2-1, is GAGVSQSPRYKVTKRGQDVALRCDPISGHVSLYWYRQALGQGPEFLTYFNYEAQQDKSGLPNDRFSAERPEGSISTLTIQRTEQRDSAMYRCASSLAVAGSSHNEQFFGPGTRLTVL.

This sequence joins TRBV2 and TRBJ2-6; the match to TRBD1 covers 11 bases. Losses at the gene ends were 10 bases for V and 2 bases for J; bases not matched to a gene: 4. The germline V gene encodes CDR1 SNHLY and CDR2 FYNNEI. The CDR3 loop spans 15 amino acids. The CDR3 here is CATGQGAPGANVLTF. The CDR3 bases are TGTGCCACAGGACAGGGGGCTCCTGGGGCCAACGTCCTGACTTTC.

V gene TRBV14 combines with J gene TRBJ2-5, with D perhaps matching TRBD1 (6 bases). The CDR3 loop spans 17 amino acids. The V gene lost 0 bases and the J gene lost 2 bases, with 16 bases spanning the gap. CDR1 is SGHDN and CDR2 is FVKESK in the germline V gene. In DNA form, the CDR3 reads TGTGCCAGCAGCCAAGACAAGGCAGGGGCCCTACAAGAGACCCAGTACTTC. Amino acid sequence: CASSQDKAGALQETQYF. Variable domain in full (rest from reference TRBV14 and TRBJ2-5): EAGVTQFPSHSVIEKGQTVTLRCDPISGHDNLYWYRRVMGKEIKFLLHFVKESKQDESGMPNNRFLAERTGGTYSTLKVQPAELEDSGVYFCASSQDKAGALQETQYFGPGTRLLVL.

This CDR3 reads CASSYSVGTSLSYNEQYF. In DNA form, the CDR3 reads TGTGCCAGCAGTTACTCGGTTGGGACTAGCTTGTCCTACAATGAGCAGTACTTC. The chain couples TRBV6-5 to TRBJ2-5; TRBD2 matches at 9 bases. Germline V gene lookup returns CDR1 MNHEY and CDR2 SVGAGI. The length of the CDR3 is 18 residues. V shed 0 bases, J shed 11 bases, and the junction held 19 bases outside the gene matches.

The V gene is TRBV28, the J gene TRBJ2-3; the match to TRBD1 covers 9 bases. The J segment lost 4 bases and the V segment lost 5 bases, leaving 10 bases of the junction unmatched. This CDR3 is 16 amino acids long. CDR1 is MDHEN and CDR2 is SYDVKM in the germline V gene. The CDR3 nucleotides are TGTGCCAGCAGTGCCCAGGACAGGGGAGGGTCAGATACGCAGTATTTT. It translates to CASSAQDRGGSDTQYF.

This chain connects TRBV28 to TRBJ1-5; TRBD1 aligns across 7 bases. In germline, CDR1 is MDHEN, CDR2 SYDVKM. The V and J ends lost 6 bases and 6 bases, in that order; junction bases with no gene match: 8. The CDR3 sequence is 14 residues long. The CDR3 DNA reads TGTGCCAGCAGGATGGGAGGGACAGCTCAGCCCCAGCATTTT. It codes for CASRMGGTAQPQHF.

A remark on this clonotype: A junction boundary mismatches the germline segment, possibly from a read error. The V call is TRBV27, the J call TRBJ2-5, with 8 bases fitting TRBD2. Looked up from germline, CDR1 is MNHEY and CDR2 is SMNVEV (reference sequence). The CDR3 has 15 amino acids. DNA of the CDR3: TGTGCCAGCAGTTTGGAGGGACTAGGGGAAGAGGCCCAGTACTTC. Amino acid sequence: CASSLEGLGEEAQYF.

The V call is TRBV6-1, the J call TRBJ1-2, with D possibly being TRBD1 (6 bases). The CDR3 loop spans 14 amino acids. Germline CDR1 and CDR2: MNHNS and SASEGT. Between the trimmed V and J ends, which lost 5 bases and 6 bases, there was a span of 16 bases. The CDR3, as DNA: TGTGCCAGCAGTCGGGACACGGCTCAGGATGGCTACACCTTC. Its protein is CASSRDTAQDGYTF.

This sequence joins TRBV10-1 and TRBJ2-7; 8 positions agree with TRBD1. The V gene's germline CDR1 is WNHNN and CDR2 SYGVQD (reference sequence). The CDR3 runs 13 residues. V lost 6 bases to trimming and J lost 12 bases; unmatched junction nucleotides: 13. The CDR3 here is CASRVGGQGILYF. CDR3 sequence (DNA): TGCGCCAGCAGGGTAGGAGGACAGGGAATACTGTACTTC.

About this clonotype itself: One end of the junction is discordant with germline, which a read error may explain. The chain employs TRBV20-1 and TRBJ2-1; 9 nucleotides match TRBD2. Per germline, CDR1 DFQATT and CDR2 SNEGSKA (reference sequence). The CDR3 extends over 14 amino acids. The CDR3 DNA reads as TGCAGTGCTAGGTTACTAGCGGGTTACAATGAGCGGTTCTTC. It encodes CSARLLAGYNERFF.

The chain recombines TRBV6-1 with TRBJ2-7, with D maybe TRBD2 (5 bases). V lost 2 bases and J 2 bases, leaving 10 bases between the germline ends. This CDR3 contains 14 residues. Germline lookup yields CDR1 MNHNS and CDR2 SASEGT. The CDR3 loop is CASSEYRGTYEQYF. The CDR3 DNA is TGTGCCAGCAGTGAATACCGGGGTACCTACGAGCAGTACTTC.

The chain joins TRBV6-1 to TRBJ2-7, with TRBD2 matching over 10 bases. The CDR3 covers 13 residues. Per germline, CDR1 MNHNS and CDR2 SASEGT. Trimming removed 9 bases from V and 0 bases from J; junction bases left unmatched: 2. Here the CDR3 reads CASTSGDSYEQYF. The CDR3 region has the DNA TGTGCCAGTACTAGCGGGGACTCCTACGAGCAGTACTTC.

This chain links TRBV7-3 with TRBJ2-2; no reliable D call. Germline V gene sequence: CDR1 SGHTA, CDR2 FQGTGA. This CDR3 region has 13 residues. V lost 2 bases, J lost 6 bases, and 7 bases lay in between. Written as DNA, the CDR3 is TGTGCCAGCAGCTTAGTGGACGCCGGGGAGCTGTTTTTT. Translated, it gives CASSLVDAGELFF.

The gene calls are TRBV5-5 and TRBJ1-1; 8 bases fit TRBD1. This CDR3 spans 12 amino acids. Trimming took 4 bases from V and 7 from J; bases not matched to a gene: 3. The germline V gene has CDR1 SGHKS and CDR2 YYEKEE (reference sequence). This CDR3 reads CASSAGQGEAFF. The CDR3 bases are TGTGCCAGCAGCGCTGGACAGGGTGAAGCTTTCTTT.

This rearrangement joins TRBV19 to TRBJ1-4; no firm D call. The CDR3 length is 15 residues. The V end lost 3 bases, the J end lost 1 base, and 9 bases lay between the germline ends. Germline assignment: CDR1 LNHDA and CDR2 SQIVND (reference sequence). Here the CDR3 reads CASSISDGTNEKLFF. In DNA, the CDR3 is TGTGCCAGTAGTATCTCGGACGGAACTAATGAAAAACTGTTTTTT.

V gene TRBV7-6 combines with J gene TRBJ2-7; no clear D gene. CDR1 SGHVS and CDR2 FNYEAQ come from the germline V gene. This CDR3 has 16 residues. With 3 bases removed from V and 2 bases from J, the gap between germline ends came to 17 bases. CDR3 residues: CASSFITEPGPYEQYF. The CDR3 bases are TGTGCCAGCAGCTTCATTACCGAGCCAGGCCCCTACGAGCAGTACTTC.